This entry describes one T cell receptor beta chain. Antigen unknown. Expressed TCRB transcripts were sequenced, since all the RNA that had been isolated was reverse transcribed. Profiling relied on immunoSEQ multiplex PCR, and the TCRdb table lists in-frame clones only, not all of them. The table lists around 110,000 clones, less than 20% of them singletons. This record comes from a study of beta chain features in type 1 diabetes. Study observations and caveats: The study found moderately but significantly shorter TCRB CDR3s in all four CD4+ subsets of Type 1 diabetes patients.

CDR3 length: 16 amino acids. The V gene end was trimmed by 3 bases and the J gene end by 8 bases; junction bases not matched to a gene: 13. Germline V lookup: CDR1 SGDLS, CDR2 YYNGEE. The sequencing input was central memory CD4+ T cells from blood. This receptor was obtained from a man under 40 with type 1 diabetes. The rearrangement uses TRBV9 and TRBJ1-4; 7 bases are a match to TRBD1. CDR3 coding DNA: TGTGCCAGCAGCGAGGGCTTTAGGGACAGACGCGAAAAACTGTTTTTT. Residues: CASSEGFRDRREKLFF.